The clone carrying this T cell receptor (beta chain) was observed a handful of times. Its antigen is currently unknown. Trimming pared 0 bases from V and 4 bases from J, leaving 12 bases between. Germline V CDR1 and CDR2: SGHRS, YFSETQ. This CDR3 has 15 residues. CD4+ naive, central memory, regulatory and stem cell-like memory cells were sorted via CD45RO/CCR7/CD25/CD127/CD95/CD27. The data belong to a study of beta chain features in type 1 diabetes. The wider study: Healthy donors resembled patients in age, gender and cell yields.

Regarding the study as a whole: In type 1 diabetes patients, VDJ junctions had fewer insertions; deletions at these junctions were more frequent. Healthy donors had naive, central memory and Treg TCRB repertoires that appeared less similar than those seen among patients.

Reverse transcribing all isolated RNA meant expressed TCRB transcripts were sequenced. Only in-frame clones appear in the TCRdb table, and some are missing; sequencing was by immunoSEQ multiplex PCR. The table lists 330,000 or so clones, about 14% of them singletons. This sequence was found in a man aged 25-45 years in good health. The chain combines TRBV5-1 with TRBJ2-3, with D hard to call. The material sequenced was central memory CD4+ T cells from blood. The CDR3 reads CASSLDGSKSDTQYF. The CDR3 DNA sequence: TGCGCCAGCAGCTTGGATGGTAGCAAATCAGATACGCAGTATTTT. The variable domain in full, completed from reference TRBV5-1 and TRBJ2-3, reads KAGVTQTPRYLIKTRGQQVTLSCSPISGHRSVSWYQQTPGQGLQFLFEYFSETQRNKGNFPGRFSGRQFSNSRSEMNVSTLELGDSALYLCASSLDGSKSDTQYFGPGTRLTVL.